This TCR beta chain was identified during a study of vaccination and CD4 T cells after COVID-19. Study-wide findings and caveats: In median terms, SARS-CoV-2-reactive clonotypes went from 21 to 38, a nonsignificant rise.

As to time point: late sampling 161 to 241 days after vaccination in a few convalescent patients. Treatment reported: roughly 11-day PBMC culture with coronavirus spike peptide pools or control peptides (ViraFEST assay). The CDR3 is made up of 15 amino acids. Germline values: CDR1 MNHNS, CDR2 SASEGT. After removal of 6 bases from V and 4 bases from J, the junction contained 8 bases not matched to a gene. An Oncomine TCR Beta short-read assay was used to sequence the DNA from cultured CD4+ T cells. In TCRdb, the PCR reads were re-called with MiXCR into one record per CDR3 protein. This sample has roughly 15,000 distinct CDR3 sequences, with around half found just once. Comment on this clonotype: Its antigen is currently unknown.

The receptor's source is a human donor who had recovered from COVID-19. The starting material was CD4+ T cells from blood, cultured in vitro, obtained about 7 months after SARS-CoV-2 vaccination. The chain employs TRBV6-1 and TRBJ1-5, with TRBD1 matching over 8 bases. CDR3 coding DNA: TGTGCCAGCAGAAGGGACAGGTTCGCAAATCAGCCCCAGCATTTT. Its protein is CASRRDRFANQPQHF.